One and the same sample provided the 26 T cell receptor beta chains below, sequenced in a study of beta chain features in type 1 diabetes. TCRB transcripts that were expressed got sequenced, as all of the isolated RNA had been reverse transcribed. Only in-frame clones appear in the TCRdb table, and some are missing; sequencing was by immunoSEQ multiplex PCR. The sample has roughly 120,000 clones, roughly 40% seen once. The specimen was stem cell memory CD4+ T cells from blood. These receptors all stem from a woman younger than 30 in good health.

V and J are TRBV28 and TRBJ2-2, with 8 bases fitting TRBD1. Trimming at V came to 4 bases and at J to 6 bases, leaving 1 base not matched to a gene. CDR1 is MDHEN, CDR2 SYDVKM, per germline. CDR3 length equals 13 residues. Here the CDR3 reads CASSSRGPGELFF. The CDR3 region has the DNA TGTGCCAGCAGTTCCAGGGGGCCCGGGGAGCTGTTTTTT.

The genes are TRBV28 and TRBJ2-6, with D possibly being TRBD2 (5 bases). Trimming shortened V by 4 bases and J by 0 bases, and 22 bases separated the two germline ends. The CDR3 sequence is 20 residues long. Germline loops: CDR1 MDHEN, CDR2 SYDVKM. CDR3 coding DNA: TGTGCCAGCAGTTCCGCCGCAATTAACGAGCGGAGCTCTGGGGCCAACGTCCTGACTTTC. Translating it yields CASSSAAINERSSGANVLTF.

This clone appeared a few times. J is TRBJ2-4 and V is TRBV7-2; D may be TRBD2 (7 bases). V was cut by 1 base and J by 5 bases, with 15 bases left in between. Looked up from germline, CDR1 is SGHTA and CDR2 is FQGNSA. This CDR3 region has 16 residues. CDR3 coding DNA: TGTGCCAGCAGCTTAGGGAAAGGGGGGGGTCAAAACATTCAGTACTTC. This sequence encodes CASSLGKGGGQNIQYF.

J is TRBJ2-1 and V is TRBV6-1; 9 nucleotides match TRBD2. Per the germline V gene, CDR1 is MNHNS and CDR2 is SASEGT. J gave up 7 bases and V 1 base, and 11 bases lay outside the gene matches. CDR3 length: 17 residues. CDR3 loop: CASSEVGGGRAKNEQFF. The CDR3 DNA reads TGTGCCAGCAGTGAAGTTGGTGGCGGGAGGGCCAAAAATGAGCAGTTCTTC.

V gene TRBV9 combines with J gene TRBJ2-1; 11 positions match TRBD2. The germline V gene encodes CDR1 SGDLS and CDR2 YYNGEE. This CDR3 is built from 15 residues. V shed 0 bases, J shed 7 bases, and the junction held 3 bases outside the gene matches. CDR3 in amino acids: CASSVEVAGGNEQFF. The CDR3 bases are TGTGCCAGCAGCGTAGAAGTAGCGGGAGGGAATGAGCAGTTCTTC.

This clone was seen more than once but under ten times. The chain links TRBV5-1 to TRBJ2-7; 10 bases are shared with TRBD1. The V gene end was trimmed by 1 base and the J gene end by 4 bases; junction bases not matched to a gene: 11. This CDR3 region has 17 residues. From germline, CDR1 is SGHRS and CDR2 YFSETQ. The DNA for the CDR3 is TGCGCCAGCAGCTTGCCGCGGCTTGGGACAGGGGCATACGAGCAGTACTTC. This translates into CASSLPRLGTGAYEQYF.

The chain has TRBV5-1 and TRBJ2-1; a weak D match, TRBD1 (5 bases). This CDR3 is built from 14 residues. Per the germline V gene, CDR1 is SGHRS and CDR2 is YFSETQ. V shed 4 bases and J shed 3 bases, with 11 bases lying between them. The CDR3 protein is CASSGDSLYNEQFF. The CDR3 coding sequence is TGCGCCAGCAGCGGTGACAGCCTCTACAATGAGCAGTTCTTC.

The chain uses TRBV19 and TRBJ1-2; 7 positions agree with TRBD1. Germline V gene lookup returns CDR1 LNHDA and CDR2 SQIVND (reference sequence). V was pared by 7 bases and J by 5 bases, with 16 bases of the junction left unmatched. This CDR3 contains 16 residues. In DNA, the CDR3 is TGTGCCAGTACTCCCGGGACAGCCCGATTTGGTTATGGCTACACCTTC. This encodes CASTPGTARFGYGYTF.

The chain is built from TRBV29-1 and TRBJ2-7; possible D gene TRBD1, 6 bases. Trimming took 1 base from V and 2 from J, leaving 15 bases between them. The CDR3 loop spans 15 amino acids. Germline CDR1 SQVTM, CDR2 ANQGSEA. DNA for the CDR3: TGCAGCGTTGAAGGTCCACAGGGAAACCCCTACGAGCAGTACTTC. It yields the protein CSVEGPQGNPYEQYF.

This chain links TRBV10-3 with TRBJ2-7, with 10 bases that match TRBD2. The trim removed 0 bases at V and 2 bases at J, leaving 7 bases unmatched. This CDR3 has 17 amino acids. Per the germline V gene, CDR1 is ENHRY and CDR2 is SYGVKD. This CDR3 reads CAISESTGLARTYEQYF. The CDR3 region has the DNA TGTGCCATCAGTGAGTCGACGGGACTAGCGAGGACCTACGAGCAGTACTTC.

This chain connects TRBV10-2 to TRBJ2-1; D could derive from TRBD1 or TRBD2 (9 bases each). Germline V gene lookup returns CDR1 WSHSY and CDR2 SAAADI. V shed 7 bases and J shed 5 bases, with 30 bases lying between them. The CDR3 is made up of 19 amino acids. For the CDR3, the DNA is TGCGCCAGCAATCGGGACAGGGACCGAGGACTAGCGAGAAACAATGAGCAGTTCTTC. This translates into CASNRDRDRGLARNNEQFF.

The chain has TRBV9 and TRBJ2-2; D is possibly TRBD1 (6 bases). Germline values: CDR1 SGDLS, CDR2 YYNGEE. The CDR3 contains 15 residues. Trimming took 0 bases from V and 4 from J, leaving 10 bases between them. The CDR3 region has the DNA TGTGCCAGCAGCGTAGTCTTAGGGGGCACCGGGGAGCTGTTTTTT. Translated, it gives CASSVVLGGTGELFF.

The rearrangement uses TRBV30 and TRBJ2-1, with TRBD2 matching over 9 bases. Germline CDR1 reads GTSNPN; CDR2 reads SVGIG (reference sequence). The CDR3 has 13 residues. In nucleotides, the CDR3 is TGTGCTGCAAGCGGGAGGATAGACAATGAGCAGTTCTTC. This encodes CAASGRIDNEQFF.

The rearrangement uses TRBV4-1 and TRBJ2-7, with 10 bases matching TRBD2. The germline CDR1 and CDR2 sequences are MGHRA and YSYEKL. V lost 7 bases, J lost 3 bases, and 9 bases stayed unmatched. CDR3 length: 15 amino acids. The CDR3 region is CASTAMGTSDYEQYF. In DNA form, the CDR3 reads TGCGCCAGCACCGCAATGGGGACTAGCGACTACGAGCAGTACTTC.

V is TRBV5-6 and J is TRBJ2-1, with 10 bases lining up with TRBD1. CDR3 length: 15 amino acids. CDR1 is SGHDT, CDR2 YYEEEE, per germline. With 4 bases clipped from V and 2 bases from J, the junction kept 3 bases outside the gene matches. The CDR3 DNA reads TGTGCCAGCAGCAGGGGACAGGGGACCTACAATGAGCAGTTCTTC. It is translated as CASSRGQGTYNEQFF.

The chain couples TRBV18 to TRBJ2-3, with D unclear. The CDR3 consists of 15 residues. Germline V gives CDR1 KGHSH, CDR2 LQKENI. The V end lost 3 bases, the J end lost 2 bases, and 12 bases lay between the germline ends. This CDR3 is CASSPEEGLTDTQYF. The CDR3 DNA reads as TGTGCCAGCTCACCTGAGGAAGGCCTCACAGATACGCAGTATTTT. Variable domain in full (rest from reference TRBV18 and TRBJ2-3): NAGVMQNPRHLVRRRGQEARLRCSPMKGHSHVYWYRQLPEEGLKFMVYLQKENIIDESGMPKERFSAEFPKEGPSILRIQQVVRGDSAAYFCASSPEEGLTDTQYFGPGTRLTVL.

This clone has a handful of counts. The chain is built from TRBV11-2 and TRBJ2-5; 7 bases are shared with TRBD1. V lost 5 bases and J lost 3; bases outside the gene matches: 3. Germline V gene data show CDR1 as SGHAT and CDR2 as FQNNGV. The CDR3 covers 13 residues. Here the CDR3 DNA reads TGTGCCAGCAGCCTTGGGACAGAAGAGACCCAGTACTTC. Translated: CASSLGTEETQYF.

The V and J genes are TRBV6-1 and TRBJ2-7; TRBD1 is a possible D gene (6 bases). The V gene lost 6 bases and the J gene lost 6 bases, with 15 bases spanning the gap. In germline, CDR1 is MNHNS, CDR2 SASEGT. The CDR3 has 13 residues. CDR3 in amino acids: CASRWGRGPEQYF. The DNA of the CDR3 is TGTGCCAGCAGATGGGGGCGAGGTCCCGAGCAGTACTTC.

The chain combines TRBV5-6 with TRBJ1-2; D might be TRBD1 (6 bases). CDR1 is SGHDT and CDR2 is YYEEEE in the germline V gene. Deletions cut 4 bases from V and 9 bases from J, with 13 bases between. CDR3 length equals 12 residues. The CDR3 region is CASSRTVLCYTF. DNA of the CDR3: TGTGCCAGCAGCCGGACAGTCTTATGCTACACCTTC.

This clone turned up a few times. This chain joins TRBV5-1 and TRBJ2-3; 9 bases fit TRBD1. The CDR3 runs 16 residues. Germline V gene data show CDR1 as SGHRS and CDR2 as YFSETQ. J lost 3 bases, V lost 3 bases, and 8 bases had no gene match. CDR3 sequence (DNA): TGCGCCAGCAGCTGGGGGACAGGGTGGCGAACAGATACGCAGTATTTT. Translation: CASSWGTGWRTDTQYF. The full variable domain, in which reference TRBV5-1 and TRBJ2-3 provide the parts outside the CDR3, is KAGVTQTPRYLIKTRGQQVTLSCSPISGHRSVSWYQQTPGQGLQFLFEYFSETQRNKGNFPGRFSGRQFSNSRSEMNVSTLELGDSALYLCASSWGTGWRTDTQYFGPGTRLTVL.

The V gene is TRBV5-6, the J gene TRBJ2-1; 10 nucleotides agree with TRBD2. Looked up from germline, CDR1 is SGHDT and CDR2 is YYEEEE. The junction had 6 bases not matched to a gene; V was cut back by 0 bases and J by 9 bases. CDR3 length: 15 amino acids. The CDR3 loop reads CASSLELLAGLEQFF. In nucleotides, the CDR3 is TGTGCCAGCAGCTTGGAACTACTAGCGGGACTTGAGCAGTTCTTC.

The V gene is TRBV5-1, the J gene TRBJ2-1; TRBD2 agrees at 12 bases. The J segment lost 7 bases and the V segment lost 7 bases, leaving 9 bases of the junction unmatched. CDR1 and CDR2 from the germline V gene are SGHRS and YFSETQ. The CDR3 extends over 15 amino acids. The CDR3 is CASFPSLAGGNEQFF. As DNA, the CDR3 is TGCGCCAGCTTCCCATCCCTAGCGGGAGGGAATGAGCAGTTCTTC.

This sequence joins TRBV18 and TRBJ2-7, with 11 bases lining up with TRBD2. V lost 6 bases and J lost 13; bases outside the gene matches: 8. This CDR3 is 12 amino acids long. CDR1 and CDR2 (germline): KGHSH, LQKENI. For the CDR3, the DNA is TGTGCCAGCTCCCAATCTAGCGGGGGGACATACTTC. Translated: CASSQSSGGTYF.

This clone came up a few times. CDR3: CASSLEAGGDEQYF. The DNA of the CDR3 is TGTGCCAGCAGCTTAGAGGCAGGGGGCGACGAGCAGTACTTC. The V call is TRBV7-6, the J call TRBJ2-7, with TRBD1 matching 8 bases. The ends lost 1 base at V and 5 bases at J; junction bases unmatched: 4. This CDR3 comprises 14 residues. CDR1 is SGHVS, CDR2 FNYEAQ, per germline.

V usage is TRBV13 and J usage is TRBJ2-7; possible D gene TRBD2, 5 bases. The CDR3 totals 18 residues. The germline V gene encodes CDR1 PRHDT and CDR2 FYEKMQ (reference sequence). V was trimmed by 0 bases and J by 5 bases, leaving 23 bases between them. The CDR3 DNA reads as TGTGCCAGCAGCTTAGGCCGGAGGACGGCCCGGGCTTTGGACGAGCAGTACTTC. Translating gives CASSLGRRTARALDEQYF. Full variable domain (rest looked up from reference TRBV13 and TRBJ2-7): AAGVIQSPRHLIKEKRETATLKCYPIPRHDTVYWYQQGPGQDPQFLISFYEKMQSDKGSIPDRFSAQQFSDYHSELNMSSLELGDSALYFCASSLGRRTARALDEQYFGPGTRLTVT.

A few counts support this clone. DNA for the CDR3: TGTGCCAGCAGCTGGAGGGCCGCCACAGATACGCAGTATTTT. It translates to CASSWRAATDTQYF. The V gene is TRBV7-2, the J gene TRBJ2-3, with D maybe TRBD2 (6 bases). CDR1 and CDR2 from the germline V gene are SGHTA and FQGNSA. This CDR3 has 14 residues. The ends were cut back, 4 bases at V and 2 bases at J, with 10 bases in the middle. The complete variable domain, with remaining parts taken from reference TRBV7-2 and TRBJ2-3, reads GAGVSQSPSNKVTEKGKDVELRCDPISGHTALYWYRQSLGQGLEFLIYFQGNSAPDKSGLPSDRFSAERTGGSVSTLTIQRTQQEDSAVYLCASSWRAATDTQYFGPGTRLTVL.